A selection of T cell receptor beta chains follows, all from one sample in a study of identical twins. TCRdb processed the 5' RACE reads anew with MiXCR; each CDR3 protein has one entry. Found here are under 800,000 distinct CDR3 sequences, about 20% of them singletons; the top ten hold 4% to 5.5%. This sample also belongs to another study, concerning T cells expressing NK-cell markers.

The sample was PBMCs. The receptors come from a young woman in good health. Each CDR3 is given with its conserved first and last residue. The D gene is left open where the match is weak. Some rows have no size entry. The others give once, few or many, or a class for an expanded clone.

>TRBV6-2/TRBV6-3|NA|TRBJ2-2|NA
TGTGCCAGCAGGGCCGAGCGACGCGCCGGGGAGCTGTTTTTT
CASRAERRAGELFF
>TRBV29-1|NA|TRBJ2-7|TRBD1
TGCAGCGTCGGGGACAGGGGGGTGACGGAGCAGTACTTC
CSVGDRGVTEQYF
>TRBV11-2|many|TRBJ2-1|NA
TGTGCCAGCAGCTTACCCGGGTCGCAGGGGCCTTCGAATGAGCAGTTCTTC
CASSLPGSQGPSNEQFF
>TRBV29-1|many|TRBJ2-3|NA
TGCAGCGTTGAATTTCTTCAGGCAGATACGCAGTATTTT
CSVEFLQADTQYF
>TRBV7-2|NA|TRBJ2-5|NA
TGTGCCAGCAGCTTAGAAGTGCGGCTAGCAGAGACCCAGTACTTC
CASSLEVRLAETQYF
>TRBV5-1|few|TRBJ1-1|NA
TGCGCCACCGCCCCAGTCATGAACACTGAAGCTTTCTTT
CATAPVMNTEAFF
>TRBV12-3/TRBV12-4|NA|TRBJ1-6|TRBD1
TGTGCCAGCAGAATGGACAGGGGGCAGTCACCCCTCCACTTT
CASRMDRGQSPLHF
>TRBV6-2/TRBV6-3|few|TRBJ2-7|NA
TGTGCCAGCAGTCCTCGGACTCCTACCTACGAGCAGTACTTC
CASSPRTPTYEQYF
>TRBV12-3/TRBV12-4|NA|TRBJ2-1|TRBD1
TGTGCCAGCAGTGCCCGACAGGGCTCCAATGAGCAGTTCTTC
CASSARQGSNEQFF
>TRBV6-4|NA|TRBJ2-1|TRBD2
TGTGCCTGCCGGGGCGGGGGGCCTAACAATGAGCAGTTCTTC
CACRGGGPNNEQFF
>TRBV10-3|few|TRBJ2-7|TRBD1
TGTGCCATCAGTGATGTGGGGTCAACAGGGGGAGAGCAGTACTTC
CAISDVGSTGGEQYF
>TRBV4-3|NA|TRBJ2-5|TRBD2
TGCGCCAGCAGCCACCGGAGGGCTAGCGGGAATGGTGAGACCCAGTACTTC
CASSHRRASGNGETQYF
>TRBV7-6|many|TRBJ2-5|TRBD1
TGTGCCAGCAGCCGGGGACAGCAAGAGACCCAGTACTTC
CASSRGQQETQYF
>TRBV7-2|few|TRBJ2-6|NA
TGTGCCAGCAGCCGTACTCCGAGCTCTGGGGCCAACGTCCTGACTTTC
CASSRTPSSGANVLTF
>TRBV7-2|few|TRBJ2-2|TRBD1
TGTGCCAGCAGCGGGCAGACAGGGATCGGGGAGCTGTTTTTT
CASSGQTGIGELFF
>TRBV12-3/TRBV12-4|many|TRBJ2-3|NA
TGTGCCAGCAGGCCTTGGGGTGACATATCTGAGACAGATACGCAGTATTTT
CASRPWGDISETDTQYF